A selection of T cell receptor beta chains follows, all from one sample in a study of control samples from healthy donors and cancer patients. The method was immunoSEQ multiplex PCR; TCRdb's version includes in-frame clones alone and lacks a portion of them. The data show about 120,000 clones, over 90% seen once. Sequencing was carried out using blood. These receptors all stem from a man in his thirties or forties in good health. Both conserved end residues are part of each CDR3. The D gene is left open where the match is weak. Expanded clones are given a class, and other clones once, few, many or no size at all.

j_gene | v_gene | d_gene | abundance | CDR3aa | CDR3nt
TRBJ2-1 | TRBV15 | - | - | CATSRAGSYNEQFF | TGTGCCACCAGCAGAGCAGGCTCCTACAATGAGCAGTTCTTC
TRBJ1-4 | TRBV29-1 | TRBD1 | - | CSVEWGQGNEKLFF | TGCAGCGTTGAGTGGGGACAGGGAAATGAAAAACTGTTTTTT
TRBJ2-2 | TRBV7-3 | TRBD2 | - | CASSLGGAFTSGEITGELFF | TGTGCCAGCAGCTTAGGCGGGGCCTTTACTAGCGGGGAAATTACCGGGGAGCTGTTTTTT
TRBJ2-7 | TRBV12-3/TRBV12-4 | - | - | CASSSPVSYEQYF | TGTGCCAGCAGTTCACCCGTCTCCTACGAGCAGTACTTC
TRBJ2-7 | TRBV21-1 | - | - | CASILQSRSPYEQYF | TGTGCCAGCATCCTCCAGTCCAGGTCACCCTACGAGCAGTACTTC
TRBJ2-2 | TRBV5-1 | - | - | CASSLGGKNTGELFF | TGCGCCAGCAGCTTAGGGGGGAAGAACACCGGGGAGCTGTTTTTT
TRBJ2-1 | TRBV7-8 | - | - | CASSPIEGGHREQFF | TGTGCCAGCAGCCCCATAGAAGGGGGTCACAGGGAGCAGTTCTTC
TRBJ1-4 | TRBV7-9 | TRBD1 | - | CASSLFGQGATNEKLFF | TGTGCCAGCAGCTTATTCGGACAGGGAGCAACTAATGAAAAACTGTTTTTT
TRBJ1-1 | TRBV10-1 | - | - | CASGPGGTEAFF | TGCGCCAGCGGCCCGGGGGGCACTGAAGCTTTCTTT
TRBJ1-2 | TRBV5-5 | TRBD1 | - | CASSSDSGTGGGYTF | TGTGCCAGCAGCTCAGACTCCGGGACAGGGGGCGGCTACACCTTC
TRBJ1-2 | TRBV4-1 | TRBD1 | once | CASGTGALPNYGYTF | TGCGCCAGCGGCACAGGGGCCCTACCTAACTATGGCTACACCTTC
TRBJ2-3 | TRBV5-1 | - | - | CASSAAPSTDTQYF | TGCGCCAGCAGCGCGGCTCCTAGCACAGATACGCAGTATTTT
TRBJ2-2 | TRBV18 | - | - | CASSPNRGGGGVGELFF | TGTGCCAGCTCACCAAATCGCGGTGGAGGAGGAGTCGGGGAGCTGTTTTTT
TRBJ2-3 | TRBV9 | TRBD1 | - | CASSQGGGPSTQYF | TGTGCCAGCAGCCAAGGGGGCGGGCCAAGTACGCAGTATTTT
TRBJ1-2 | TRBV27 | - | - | CASSPAGGGYTF | TGTGCCAGCAGCCCCGCCGGGGGTGGCTACACCTTC
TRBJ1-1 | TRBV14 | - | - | CASSQGDPSRQSNTEAFF | TGTGCCAGCAGCCAAGGGGACCCCTCACGGCAGTCGAACACTGAAGCTTTCTTT
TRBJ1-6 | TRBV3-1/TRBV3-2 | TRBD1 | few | CASSQSRGNSPLHF | TGTGCCAGCAGCCAATCCAGGGGGAATTCACCCCTCCACTTT
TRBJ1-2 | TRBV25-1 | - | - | CASSEFGDGSNYGYTF | TGTGCCAGCAGTGAATTTGGGGATGGGAGCAACTATGGCTACACCTTC
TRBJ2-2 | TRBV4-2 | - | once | CASSRPGQNTGELFF | TGTGCCAGCAGCCGCCCGGGGCAGAACACCGGGGAGCTGTTTTTT
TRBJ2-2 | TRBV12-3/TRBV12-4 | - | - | CASSSLAPGELFF | TGTGCCAGCAGTTCACTAGCCCCCGGGGAGCTGTTTTTT
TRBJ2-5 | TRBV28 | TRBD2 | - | CASETSGGALETQYF | TGTGCCAGCGAGACTAGCGGGGGGGCCTTGGAGACCCAGTACTTC
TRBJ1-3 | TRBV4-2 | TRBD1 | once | CASTPGGGNTIYF | TGTGCCAGCACCCCAGGGGGGGGAAACACCATATATTTT
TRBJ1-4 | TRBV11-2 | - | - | CASSPRGQTNEKLFF | TGTGCCAGCAGCCCGCGGGGACAAACTAATGAAAAACTGTTTTTT
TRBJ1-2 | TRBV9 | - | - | CASSLWSKEGYTF | TGTGCCAGCAGCCTCTGGAGTAAGGAAGGCTACACCTTC
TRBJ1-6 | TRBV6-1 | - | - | CASSDQGGLGIVYSPLHF | TGTGCCAGCAGTGATCAGGGAGGGTTAGGCATAGTTTATTCACCCCTCCACTTT
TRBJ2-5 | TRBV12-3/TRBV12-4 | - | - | CASSPQGSGTQYF | TGTGCCAGCAGTCCCCAGGGATCGGGGACCCAGTACTTC
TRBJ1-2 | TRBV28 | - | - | CASSLERGYGYTF | TGTGCCAGCAGTTTAGAACGGGGTTATGGCTACACCTTC
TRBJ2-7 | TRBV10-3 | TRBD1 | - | CAISVGDRGYEQYF | TGTGCCATCAGTGTTGGGGACAGGGGTTACGAGCAGTACTTC
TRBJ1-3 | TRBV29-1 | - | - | CSVEVSSGNTIYF | TGCAGCGTTGAAGTGAGCTCTGGAAACACCATATATTTT
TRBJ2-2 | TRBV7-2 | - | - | CASSLGGYTGELFF | TGTGCCAGCAGCTTAGGGGGGTACACCGGGGAGCTGTTTTTT
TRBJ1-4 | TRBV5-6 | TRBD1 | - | CASLEQGAQEKLFF | TGTGCCAGCTTGGAGCAGGGGGCGCAGGAAAAACTGTTTTTT
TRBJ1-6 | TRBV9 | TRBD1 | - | CASSAPRDRANSPLHF | TGTGCCAGCAGCGCACCCCGGGACAGGGCGAATTCACCCCTCCACTTT
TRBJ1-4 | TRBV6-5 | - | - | CASSYSGTINEKLFF | TGTGCCAGCAGTTACTCGGGGACCATAAATGAAAAACTGTTTTTT
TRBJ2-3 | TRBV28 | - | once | CASRKADTQYF | TGTGCCAGCAGAAAGGCAGATACGCAGTATTTT
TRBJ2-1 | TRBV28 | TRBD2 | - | CASRPTSGGTYNEQFF | TGTGCCAGCAGACCGACTAGCGGGGGAACCTACAATGAGCAGTTCTTC
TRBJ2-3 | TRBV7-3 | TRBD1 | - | CASSSTGNEDTQYF | TGTGCCAGCAGCTCGACAGGGAATGAGGATACGCAGTATTTT
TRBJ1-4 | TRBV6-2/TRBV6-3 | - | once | CASSYDGGPEKLFF | TGTGCCAGCAGTTACGACGGGGGGCCTGAAAAACTGTTTTTT
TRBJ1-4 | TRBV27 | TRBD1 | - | CASSSRTGVNEKLFF | TGTGCCAGCAGTTCCCGGACAGGGGTGAATGAAAAACTGTTTTTT
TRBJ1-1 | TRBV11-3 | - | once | CASSLGENTEAFF | TGTGCCAGCAGCTTAGGTGAGAACACTGAAGCTTTCTTT
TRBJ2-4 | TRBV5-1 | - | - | CASSLGTIQYF | TGCGCCAGCAGCTTGGGTACCATTCAGTACTTC
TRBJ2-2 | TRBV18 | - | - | CASSRAPTGANTGELFF | TGTGCCAGCTCACGGGCCCCCACGGGGGCGAACACCGGGGAGCTGTTTTTT
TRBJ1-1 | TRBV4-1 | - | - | CASSQDRGSLNTEAFF | TGCGCCAGCAGCCAAGATAGGGGCAGCTTGAACACTGAAGCTTTCTTT
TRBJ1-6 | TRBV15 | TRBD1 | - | CATSRDRGPDSPLHF | TGTGCCACCAGCAGAGACAGGGGGCCCGATTCACCCCTCCACTTT
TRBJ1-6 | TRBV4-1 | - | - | CASSQEGGGSYNSPLHF | TGCGCCAGCAGCCAAGAAGGCGGGGGCTCCTATAATTCACCCCTCCACTTT
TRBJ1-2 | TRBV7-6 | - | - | CASSSQALPPNYGYTF | TGTGCCAGCAGCTCACAGGCCTTACCCCCTAACTATGGCTACACCTTC